Below, 12 T cell receptor beta chains from the same sample are listed, as sequenced in a study of T cells after yellow fever vaccination. TCRdb reprocessed the 5' RACE reads with MiXCR, giving one entry per CDR3 protein. The data contain under 250,000 distinct CDR3 sequences, less than 9% of them singletons. This sample comprised CD4+ T cells sorted from PBMCs, obtained 15 days after the yellow fever booster vaccination. These receptors all stem from a man aged 25-45 years who received the YFV17D yellow fever vaccine.

The rearrangement uses TRBV20-1 and TRBJ1-1; a possible D gene is TRBD1 (6 bases). The CDR3 length is 13 residues. Trimming removed 5 bases from V and 3 bases from J, with 13 bases in between. Germline V gene data show CDR1 as DFQATT and CDR2 as SNEGSKA (reference sequence). The CDR3 DNA sequence: TGCAGTGCTCGCCGGGACACCTACACTGAAGCTTTCTTT. Its protein is CSARRDTYTEAFF.

This clonotype was detected only a few times. V usage is TRBV7-8 and J usage is TRBJ2-2; no clear D gene. There are 15 residues in the CDR3. Germline CDR1 SGHVS, CDR2 FQNEAQ. V was clipped by 1 base and J by 0 bases, with 6 bases between them. CDR3 in amino acids: CASSLGWSNTGELFF. The CDR3 coding sequence is TGTGCCAGCAGCTTAGGGTGGTCGAACACCGGGGAGCTGTTTTTT. The whole variable domain, filled in from reference TRBV7-8 and TRBJ2-2, reads GAGVSQSPRYKVAKRGQDVALRCDPISGHVSLFWYQQALGQGPEFLTYFQNEAQLDKSGLPSDRFFAERPEGSVSTLKIQRTQQEDSAVYLCASSLGWSNTGELFFGEGSRLTVL.

This chain uses TRBV7-2 with TRBJ2-7, with D possibly being TRBD2 (6 bases). The V end lost 7 bases, the J end lost 6 bases, and 16 bases lay between the germline ends. The germline gives CDR1 SGHTA, CDR2 FQGNSA. The CDR3 totals 13 residues. This chain's CDR3 is CASTPGVLSEQYF. CDR3 sequence (DNA): TGTGCCAGCACCCCGGGAGTTCTCAGCGAGCAGTACTTC.

This clonotype occurred many times. V usage is TRBV7-9 and J usage is TRBJ1-3, with 8 bases aligning to TRBD1. The CDR3 has 14 residues. The V gene end was trimmed by 6 bases and the J gene end by 2 bases; junction bases not matched to a gene: 3. CDR1 is SEHNR and CDR2 is FQNEAQ in the germline V gene (reference sequence). DNA for the CDR3: TGTGCCAGCAGGCAACAGGGGGCTGGAAACACCATATATTTT. Protein product: CASRQQGAGNTIYF.

This clonotype came up many times. The CDR3 DNA follows: TGTGCCAGCAGCTTGGGGGTGACCCACACAGATACGCAGTATTTT. Its protein is CASSLGVTHTDTQYF. The chain has TRBV5-6 and TRBJ2-3; D not certain. With 0 bases removed from V and 2 bases from J, the gap between germline ends came to 10 bases. The germline V gene encodes CDR1 SGHDT and CDR2 YYEEEE. The CDR3 covers 15 residues.

V gene TRBV30 combines with J gene TRBJ2-5, with 14 bases lining up with TRBD2. Germline values: CDR1 GTSNPN, CDR2 SVGIG (reference sequence). This CDR3 has 16 amino acids. The V segment lost 1 base and the J segment 5 bases; nucleotides outside the gene matches: 6. CDR3 sequence: CAWSAGTSGSGETQYF. The CDR3 nucleotides read TGTGCCTGGAGTGCAGGGACTAGCGGGAGTGGGGAGACCCAGTACTTC.

This clonotype was recorded many times. J is TRBJ2-3 and V is TRBV2, with a weak D call TRBD2 (5 bases). The V end lost 6 bases, the J end lost 5 bases, and 15 bases lay between the germline ends. Germline V gene data show CDR1 as SNHLY and CDR2 as FYNNEI. This CDR3 contains 14 residues. CDR3: CASSSNRGEDTQYF. The CDR3 nucleotides read TGTGCCAGCAGCAGCAACCGGGGTGAAGATACGCAGTATTTT.

This clonotype showed up many times. V is TRBV7-2 and J is TRBJ2-7; TRBD1 agrees at 8 bases. The trim removed 5 bases at V and 3 bases at J, leaving 9 bases unmatched. CDR3 length equals 15 residues. The germline gives CDR1 SGHTA, CDR2 FQGNSA. CDR3 DNA sequence: TGTGCCAGCAGCATCGGACAGGGTGGGATCTACGAGCAGTACTTC. Translated, it gives CASSIGQGGIYEQYF.

This clonotype has more than one count but fewer than ten. The chain couples TRBV5-8 to TRBJ2-1, with D perhaps assigned TRBD1 or TRBD2 (5 bases each). This CDR3 contains 16 residues. The germline V and J ends were trimmed by 0 bases and 3 bases, with 13 bases remaining between them. CDR1 SGHTS and CDR2 YDEGEE come from the germline V gene. Here the CDR3 DNA reads TGTGCCAGCAGCTTGGCCAAGTGGGGGAACTACAATGAGCAGTTCTTC. This encodes CASSLAKWGNYNEQFF.

This clonotype was counted between two and nine times. This chain links TRBV7-2 with TRBJ2-1, with D perhaps assigned TRBD1 or TRBD2 (5 bases each). V was cut by 4 bases and J by 5 bases, with 9 bases left in between. The CDR3 runs to 13 residues. CDR1 is SGHTA and CDR2 is FQGNSA in the germline V gene. Written as DNA, the CDR3 is TGTGCCAGCAGCTCCGGGGCAAACAATGAGCAGTTCTTC. Translation gives CASSSGANNEQFF.

Points on this clonotype: An end of the junction differs from the germline gene, which may be a read error. This chain uses TRBV7-2 with TRBJ2-1; tentative D call: TRBD1 (6 bases). The CDR3 runs to 14 residues. Per germline, CDR1 SGHTA and CDR2 FQGNSA. Written as DNA, the CDR3 is TGTGCCAGCAGCTACAGGGTAGGAGACAATGAGCACTTCTTC. As protein: CASSYRVGDNEHFF.

The V and J genes are TRBV7-2 and TRBJ2-7; 7 nucleotides match TRBD1. CDR3 size: 13 residues. CDR1 is SGHTA, CDR2 FQGNSA, per germline. V shed 6 bases, J shed 6 bases, and the junction held 8 bases outside the gene matches. CDR3 protein: CASRQTGDIEQYF. DNA of the CDR3: TGTGCCAGCAGACAAACAGGGGATATCGAGCAGTACTTC.